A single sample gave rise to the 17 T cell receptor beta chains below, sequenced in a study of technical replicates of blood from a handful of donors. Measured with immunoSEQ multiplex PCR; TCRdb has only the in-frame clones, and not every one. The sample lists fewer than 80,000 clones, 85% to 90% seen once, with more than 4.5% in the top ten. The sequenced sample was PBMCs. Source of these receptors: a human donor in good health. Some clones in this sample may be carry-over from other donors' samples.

The CDR3 sequence: CASSQGAGASQETQYF. The CDR3 region has the DNA TGTGCCAGCAGCCAAGGAGCGGGGGCTTCCCAAGAGACCCAGTACTTC. The gene calls are TRBV4-2 and TRBJ2-5; the match to TRBD2 covers 8 bases. V was pared by 1 base and J by 1 base, with 5 bases of the junction left unmatched. Germline assignment: CDR1 LGHNA and CDR2 YNFKEQ. The CDR3 runs 16 residues.

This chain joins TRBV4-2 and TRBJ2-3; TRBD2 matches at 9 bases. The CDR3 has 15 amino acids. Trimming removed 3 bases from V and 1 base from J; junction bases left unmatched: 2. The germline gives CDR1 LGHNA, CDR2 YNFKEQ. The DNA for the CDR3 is TGTGCCAGCAGCCACTCTAGCGGGGGCACAGATACGCAGTATTTT. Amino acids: CASSHSSGGTDTQYF.

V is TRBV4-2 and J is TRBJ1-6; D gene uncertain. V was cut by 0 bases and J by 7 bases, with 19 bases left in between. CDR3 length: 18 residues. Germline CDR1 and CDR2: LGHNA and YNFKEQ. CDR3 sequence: CASSQDFARGSSNSPLHF. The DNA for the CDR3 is TGTGCCAGCAGCCAAGATTTCGCGAGAGGGTCGTCCAATTCACCCCTCCACTTT.

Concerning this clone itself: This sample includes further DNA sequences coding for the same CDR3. The CDR3 bases are TGTGCCAGCAGCTTGGCGCGGGAGACCCAGTACTTC. Protein: CASSLARETQYF. This chain uses TRBV5-4 with TRBJ2-5; D gene ambiguous. The CDR3 is made up of 12 amino acids. In germline, CDR1 is SGHNT, CDR2 YYREEE (reference sequence). Trimming took off 0 bases at V and 5 bases at J, with 5 bases between the two ends. Supplemented by reference TRBV5-4 and TRBJ2-5, the full variable domain reads ETGVTQSPTHLIKTRGQQVTLRCSSQSGHNTVSWYQQALGQGPQFIFQYYREEENGRGNFPPRFSGLQFPNYSSELNVNALELDDSALYLCASSLARETQYFGPGTRLLVL.

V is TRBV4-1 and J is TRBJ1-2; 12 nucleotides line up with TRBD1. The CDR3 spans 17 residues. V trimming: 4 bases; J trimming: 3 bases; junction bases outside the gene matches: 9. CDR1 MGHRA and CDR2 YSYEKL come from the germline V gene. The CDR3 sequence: CASSPGTGGSNDYGYTF. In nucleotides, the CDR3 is TGCGCCAGCAGCCCAGGGACAGGGGGCTCTAATGACTATGGCTACACCTTC.

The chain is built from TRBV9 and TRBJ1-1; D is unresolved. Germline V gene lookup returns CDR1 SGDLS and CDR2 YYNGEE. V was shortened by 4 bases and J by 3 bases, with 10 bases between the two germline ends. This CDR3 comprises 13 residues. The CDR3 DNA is TGTGCCAGCAGCCGCCGAGGTGACACTGAAGCTTTCTTT. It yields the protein CASSRRGDTEAFF.

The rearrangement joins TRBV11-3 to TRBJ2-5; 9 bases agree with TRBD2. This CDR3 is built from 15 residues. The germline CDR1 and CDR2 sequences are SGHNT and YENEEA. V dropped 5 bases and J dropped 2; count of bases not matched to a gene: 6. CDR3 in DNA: TGTGCCAGCAGCCCCGGGACTAGCCCACAAGAGACCCAGTACTTC. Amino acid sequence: CASSPGTSPQETQYF.

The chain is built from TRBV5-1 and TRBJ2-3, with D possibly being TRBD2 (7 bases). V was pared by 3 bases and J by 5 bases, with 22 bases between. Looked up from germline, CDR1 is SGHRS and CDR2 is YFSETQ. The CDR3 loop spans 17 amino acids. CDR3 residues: CASSSGGTRGREDTQYF. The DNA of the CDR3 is TGCGCCAGCAGCTCCGGGGGGACGCGGGGGCGCGAAGATACGCAGTATTTT. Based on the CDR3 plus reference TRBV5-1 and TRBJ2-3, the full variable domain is KAGVTQTPRYLIKTRGQQVTLSCSPISGHRSVSWYQQTPGQGLQFLFEYFSETQRNKGNFPGRFSGRQFSNSRSEMNVSTLELGDSALYLCASSSGGTRGREDTQYFGPGTRLTVL.

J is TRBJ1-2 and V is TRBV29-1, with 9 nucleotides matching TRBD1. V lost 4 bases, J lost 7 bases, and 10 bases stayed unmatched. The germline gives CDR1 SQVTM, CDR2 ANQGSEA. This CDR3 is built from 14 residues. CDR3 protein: CSVGGLGQGPGYTF. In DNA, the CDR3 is TGCAGCGTTGGAGGACTCGGACAGGGGCCTGGCTACACCTTC.

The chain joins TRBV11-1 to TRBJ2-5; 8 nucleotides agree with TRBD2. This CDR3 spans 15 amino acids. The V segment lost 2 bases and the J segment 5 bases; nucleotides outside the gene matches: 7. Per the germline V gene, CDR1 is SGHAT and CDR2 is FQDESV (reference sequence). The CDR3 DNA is TGTGCCAGCAGCTTAAAAGCGGGGGCCCTGGAGACCCAGTACTTC. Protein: CASSLKAGALETQYF.

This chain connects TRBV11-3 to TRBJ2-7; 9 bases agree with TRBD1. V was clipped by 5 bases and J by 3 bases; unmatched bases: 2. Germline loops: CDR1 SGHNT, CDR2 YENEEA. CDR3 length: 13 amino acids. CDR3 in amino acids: CASSEGQGYEQYF. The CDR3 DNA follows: TGTGCCAGCAGCGAGGGACAGGGCTACGAGCAGTACTTC.

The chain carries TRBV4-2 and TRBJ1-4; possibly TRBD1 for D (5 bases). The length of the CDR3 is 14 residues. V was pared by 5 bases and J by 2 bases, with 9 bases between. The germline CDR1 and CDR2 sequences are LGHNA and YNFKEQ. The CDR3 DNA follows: TGTGCCAGCAGCTCGGGGGGGACTAATGAAAAACTGTTTTTT. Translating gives CASSSGGTNEKLFF.

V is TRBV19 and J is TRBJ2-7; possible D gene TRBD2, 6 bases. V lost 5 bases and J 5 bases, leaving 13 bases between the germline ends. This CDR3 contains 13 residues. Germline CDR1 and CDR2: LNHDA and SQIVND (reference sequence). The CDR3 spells CASSHGGPDEQYF. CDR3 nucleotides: TGTGCCAGTAGTCACGGGGGTCCTGACGAGCAGTACTTC. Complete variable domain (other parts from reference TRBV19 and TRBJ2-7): DGGITQSPKYLFRKEGQNVTLSCEQNLNHDAMYWYRQDPGQGLRLIYYSQIVNDFQKGDIAEGYSVSREKKESFPLTVTSAQKNPTAFYLCASSHGGPDEQYFGPGTRLTVT.

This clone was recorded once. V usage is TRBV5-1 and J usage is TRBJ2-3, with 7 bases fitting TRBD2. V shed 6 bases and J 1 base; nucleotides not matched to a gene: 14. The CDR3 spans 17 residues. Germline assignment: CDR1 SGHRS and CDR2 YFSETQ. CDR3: CASTSGGGTLGTDTQYF. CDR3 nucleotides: TGCGCCAGCACCTCTGGCGGGGGTACCCTGGGCACAGATACGCAGTATTTT.

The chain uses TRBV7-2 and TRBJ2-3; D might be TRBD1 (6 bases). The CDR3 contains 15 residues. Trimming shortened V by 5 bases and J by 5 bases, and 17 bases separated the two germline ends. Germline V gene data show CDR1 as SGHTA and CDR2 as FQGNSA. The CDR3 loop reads CASSRTASTIDTQYF. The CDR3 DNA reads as TGTGCCAGCAGCCGGACAGCTTCCACGATAGATACGCAGTATTTT.

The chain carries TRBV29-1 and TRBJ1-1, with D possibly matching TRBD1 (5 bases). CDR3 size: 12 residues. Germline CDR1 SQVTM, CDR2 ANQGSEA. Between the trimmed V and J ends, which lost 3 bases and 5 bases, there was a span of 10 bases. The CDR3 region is CSVDGRATEAFF. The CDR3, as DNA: TGCAGCGTTGACGGCAGGGCAACTGAAGCTTTCTTT.

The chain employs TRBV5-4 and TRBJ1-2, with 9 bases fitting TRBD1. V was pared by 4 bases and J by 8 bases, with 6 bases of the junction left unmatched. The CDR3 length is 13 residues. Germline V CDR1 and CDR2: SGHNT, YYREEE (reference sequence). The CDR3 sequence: CASSHGQGRGYTF. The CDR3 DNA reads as TGTGCCAGCAGCCACGGACAGGGGCGAGGCTACACCTTC.